Following are 29 T cell receptor beta chains from one sample sequenced in a study of response to subunit inactivated influenza vaccine. TCRdb itself ran the RT-PCR reads through MiXCR, one entry per CDR3 protein. The sample holds under 750,000 distinct CDR3 sequences, roughly 10% seen once. Sequenced material: PBMCs from blood, taken on the day of vaccination. The receptors were sampled from a middle-aged man who received an inactivated influenza vaccine.

Many counts were recorded for this clonotype. CDR3 residues: CASSQDTTGLNTGELFF. In nucleotides, the CDR3 is TGCGCCAGCAGCCAAGATACGACGGGGCTGAACACCGGGGAGCTGTTTTTT. The chain carries TRBV4-3 and TRBJ2-2, with D perhaps assigned TRBD1 or TRBD2 (5 bases each). Germline CDR1 reads LGHNA; CDR2 reads YSLEER. The CDR3 length is 17 residues. With 0 bases removed from V and 1 base from J, the gap between germline ends came to 12 bases.

J is TRBJ2-7 and V is TRBV6-2 or TRBV6-3, with 10 bases that match TRBD1. Germline values: CDR1 MNHEY, CDR2 SVGEGT. The trim removed 6 bases at V and 6 bases at J, leaving 14 bases unmatched. The CDR3 has 16 residues. The CDR3 is CASSRHDRGLEGEQYF. The CDR3 DNA reads TGTGCCAGCAGCCGCCACGACAGGGGGCTTGAAGGCGAGCAGTACTTC.

This clonotype was detected a few times. The V and J genes are TRBV20-1 and TRBJ1-6, with a weak D call TRBD1 (6 bases). The V end lost 5 bases, the J end lost 4 bases, and 9 bases lay between the germline ends. In germline, CDR1 is DFQATT, CDR2 SNEGSKA (reference sequence). This CDR3 comprises 13 residues. Here the CDR3 DNA reads TGCAGTGCTGGGACAACTTATAATTCACCCCTCCACTTT. Residues: CSAGTTYNSPLHF.

This clonotype was seen repeatedly, ten times or more. J is TRBJ2-7 and V is TRBV29-1; 8 nucleotides align to TRBD2. Germline trimming cut 4 bases from V and 1 base from J; bases unmatched to any gene: 6. Germline CDR1 SQVTM, CDR2 ANQGSEA. CDR3 size: 14 residues. The chain's CDR3 is CSVARTSRSYEQYF. The CDR3 coding sequence is TGCAGCGTTGCTAGGACTAGCCGATCCTACGAGCAGTACTTC.

This sequence joins TRBV28 and TRBJ1-2; maybe TRBD1 (6 bases). Per the germline V gene, CDR1 is MDHEN and CDR2 is SYDVKM. This CDR3 is built from 12 residues. The V and J ends lost 5 bases and 9 bases respectively, with 13 bases between them. This CDR3 is CASSPRQDRYTF. DNA of the CDR3: TGTGCCAGCAGTCCTCGACAGGATCGCTACACCTTC.

This clonotype was observed a few times. The chain couples TRBV29-1 to TRBJ2-5; D may match TRBD1 or TRBD2 (6 bases each). Trimming removed 4 bases at V and 1 base at J, with 16 bases between. Germline V gene lookup returns CDR1 SQVTM and CDR2 ANQGSEA. The CDR3 covers 15 residues. The CDR3 DNA follows: TGCAGCGTTGGGCCATACAGGGACTTCCAAGAGACCCAGTACTTC. This gives the protein CSVGPYRDFQETQYF.

In this sample, this clonotype turned up many times. V usage is TRBV24-1 and J usage is TRBJ2-6; 9 bases map to TRBD1. CDR1 and CDR2 from the germline V gene are KGHDR and SFDVKD. V gave up 9 bases and J gave up 0 bases; unmatched junction bases: 5. The CDR3 has 16 amino acids. CDR3 sequence (DNA): TGTGCCACCGCCGGGACAGGGCACTCTGGGGCCAACGTCCTGACTTTC. Translation: CATAGTGHSGANVLTF.

V is TRBV7-9 and J is TRBJ2-3, with a possible D match to TRBD2 (6 bases). Germline V gives CDR1 SEHNR, CDR2 FQNEAQ (reference sequence). The CDR3 spans 16 residues. Trimming left V 5 bases short and J 3 bases short, with 18 bases between. The CDR3 DNA follows: TGTGCCAGCAGCCCCCGACTAGTAGGGTCGACAGATACGCAGTATTTT. Amino acid sequence: CASSPRLVGSTDTQYF.

The V gene is TRBV9, the J gene TRBJ2-2; D is unclear. Trimming cost V 1 base and J 0 bases, with 10 bases left between them. The CDR3 has 16 amino acids. Germline CDR1 reads SGDLS; CDR2 reads YYNGEE. The CDR3 loop reads CASSVQSPSNTGELFF. CDR3 in DNA: TGTGCCAGCAGCGTACAATCACCTTCGAACACCGGGGAGCTGTTTTTT.

This clonotype was observed at least ten times. The chain is built from TRBV4-1 and TRBJ2-7; TRBD1 matches 8 bases. The CDR3 runs 14 residues. V trimming: 1 base; J trimming: 11 bases; junction bases outside the gene matches: 10. CDR1 and CDR2 (germline): MGHRA, YSYEKL. CDR3 residues: CASSQVVGQAPKYF. In nucleotides, the CDR3 is TGCGCCAGCAGCCAAGTCGTGGGACAGGCCCCCAAGTACTTC.

This clonotype was counted ten times or more. The chain employs TRBV29-1 and TRBJ2-7; 7 bases line up with TRBD2. Germline V gives CDR1 SQVTM, CDR2 ANQGSEA. V shed 6 bases and J 4 bases; nucleotides not matched to a gene: 3. The CDR3 consists of 11 residues. CDR3 protein: CSVGSGYEQYF. The CDR3 DNA sequence: TGCAGCGTGGGTAGCGGGTACGAGCAGTACTTC.

This clonotype was recorded many times. This chain uses TRBV7-8 with TRBJ2-1, with 10 bases matching TRBD2. This CDR3 is 17 amino acids long. The V and J ends lost 1 base and 4 bases, in that order; junction bases with no gene match: 7. Germline V gives CDR1 SGHVS, CDR2 FQNEAQ. CDR3 DNA: TGTGCCAGCAGCTTAGGGGCCGGGACTAGCGTGTACAATGAGCAGTTCTTC. Amino acids: CASSLGAGTSVYNEQFF.

In its sample, this clonotype was seen many times. The rearrangement links TRBV5-5 to TRBJ1-5; TRBD1 matches 7 bases. CDR3 length: 16 residues. From germline, CDR1 is SGHKS and CDR2 YYEKEE (reference sequence). With 4 bases clipped from V and 2 bases from J, the junction kept 9 bases outside the gene matches. The CDR3 nucleotides read TGTGCCAGCAGCCCGGACAGGATTTCGGGCAATCAGCCCCAGCATTTT. As protein: CASSPDRISGNQPQHF. Combining the CDR3 with reference TRBV5-5 and TRBJ1-5 gives the whole variable domain DAGVTQSPTHLIKTRGQQVTLRCSPISGHKSVSWYQQVLGQGPQFIFQYYEKEERGRGNFPDRFSARQFPNYSSELNVNALLLGDSALYLCASSPDRISGNQPQHFGDGTRLSIL.

The V and J genes are TRBV20-1 and TRBJ2-3, with TRBD2 matching 8 bases. Trimming removed 3 bases from V and 2 bases from J; junction bases left unmatched: 4. This CDR3 comprises 14 residues. Germline CDR1 DFQATT, CDR2 SNEGSKA (reference sequence). The chain's CDR3 is CSASGGLVTDTQYF. In DNA form, the CDR3 reads TGCAGTGCTAGTGGGGGACTAGTCACAGATACGCAGTATTTT.

The V call is TRBV18, the J call TRBJ1-5; 10 bases match TRBD1. V lost 4 bases, J lost 0 bases, and 3 bases stayed unmatched. Germline CDR1 is KGHSH and CDR2 is LQKENI. The length of the CDR3 is 16 residues. CDR3 in DNA: TGTGCCAGCTCACAGGGACAGGGGCATAGCAATCAGCCCCAGCATTTT. Its protein is CASSQGQGHSNQPQHF.

Notes on this clonotype: The germline gene is not matched at one end of the junction; a read error may be the cause. DNA of the CDR3: TGTGCCAGCAGTTACTCCCCCGGTATAGCGGGAGTGGTCTTC. Translation gives CASSYSPGIAGVVF. The chain carries TRBV6-5 and TRBJ2-1; 9 bases agree with TRBD2. CDR1 is MNHEY, CDR2 SVGAGI, per germline. The length of the CDR3 is 14 residues.

This clonotype has more than one count but fewer than ten. The chain carries TRBV9 and TRBJ2-2; TRBD2 aligns across 7 bases. The CDR3 runs to 16 residues. Germline V lookup: CDR1 SGDLS, CDR2 YYNGEE. V dropped 3 bases and J dropped 2; count of bases not matched to a gene: 7. CDR3 in DNA: TGTGCCAGCAGCGGCCGGGGCGGGGGAAACACCGGGGAGCTGTTTTTT. As protein: CASSGRGGGNTGELFF.

This chain links TRBV12-3 or TRBV12-4 with TRBJ1-5; D remains ambiguous. The germline V and J ends were trimmed by 2 bases and 7 bases, with 6 bases remaining between them. This CDR3 is 12 amino acids long. In nucleotides, the CDR3 is TGTGCCAGCAGTTTATATCAGCAGCCCCAGCATTTT. The encoded protein is CASSLYQQPQHF.

In its sample, this clonotype was seen a few times. Its ends do not fully match the called genes, so a read error is possible. V is TRBV11-2 and J is TRBJ2-5; TRBD1 aligns across 7 bases. Germline CDR1 is SGHAT and CDR2 is FQNNGV. The CDR3 consists of 17 residues. The CDR3 DNA follows: TGTGCCAGCAGCCTAGACAGGGAATATAACCATAGGGTGACCCAGTACTTC. Amino acid sequence: CASSLDREYNHRVTQYF.

The J gene is TRBJ2-1, the V gene TRBV4-2; 16 bases are a match to TRBD2. The germline CDR1 and CDR2 sequences are LGHNA and YNFKEQ. The ends lost 4 bases at V and 0 bases at J; junction bases unmatched: 9. The CDR3 is 20 amino acids. The CDR3 spells CASSRTGTSGGVSSYNEQFF. DNA of the CDR3: TGTGCCAGCAGCCGGACCGGGACTAGCGGGGGGGTTAGCTCCTACAATGAGCAGTTCTTC.

This clonotype appeared a few times. The genes are TRBV4-3 and TRBJ1-4, with D possibly being TRBD1 (5 bases). CDR1 LGHNA and CDR2 YSLEER come from the germline V gene. V shed 1 base and J shed 8 bases, with 14 bases lying between them. This CDR3 has 15 residues. As DNA, the CDR3 is TGCGCCAGCAGCCAAGGAACAGGACCAAGGGAAAAACTGTTTTTT. This encodes CASSQGTGPREKLFF.

This chain uses TRBV9 with TRBJ2-2; 12 nucleotides align to TRBD2. The germline gives CDR1 SGDLS, CDR2 YYNGEE. CDR3 size: 20 residues. Trimming took 0 bases from V and 0 from J; bases not matched to a gene: 9. CDR3 amino acids: CASSVALSLAGGANTGELFF. CDR3 nucleotide sequence: TGTGCCAGCAGCGTAGCTCTTAGCCTAGCGGGGGGGGCGAACACCGGGGAGCTGTTTTTT.

The table lists this clonotype with many counts. Here the CDR3 reads CASRRGGSSGELFF. Here the CDR3 DNA reads TGTGCCAGCAGGAGAGGCGGGAGCTCCGGGGAGCTGTTTTTT. The V and J genes are TRBV6-2 or TRBV6-3 and TRBJ2-2, with 7 positions matching TRBD2. V dropped 6 bases and J dropped 6; count of bases not matched to a gene: 7. Germline CDR1 MNHEY, CDR2 SVGEGT. There are 14 residues in the CDR3.

This chain uses TRBV12-3 or TRBV12-4 with TRBJ2-5; a possible D gene is TRBD1 (6 bases). Trimming stripped 7 bases from V and 6 bases from J, with 18 bases between. This CDR3 spans 14 amino acids. The chain's CDR3 is CASTLAGAMKTQYF. The CDR3 DNA is TGTGCCAGCACCCTGGCAGGGGCTATGAAGACCCAGTACTTC.

V usage is TRBV28 and J usage is TRBJ2-1; D is tentatively TRBD1 or TRBD2 (5 bases each). CDR3 length: 14 amino acids. Per the germline V gene, CDR1 is MDHEN and CDR2 is SYDVKM. V was trimmed by 7 bases and J by 7 bases, leaving 17 bases between them. The CDR3 sequence is CASISPGSRNEQFF. Here the CDR3 DNA reads TGTGCCAGCATCTCACCAGGGAGTAGGAATGAGCAGTTCTTC.

The chain links TRBV29-1 to TRBJ2-7; 9 bases match TRBD1. The CDR3 totals 12 residues. The ends lost 6 bases at V and 5 bases at J; junction bases unmatched: 5. Per germline, CDR1 SQVTM and CDR2 ANQGSEA. CDR3 DNA: TGCAGCGTCACGACAGGGGGAAACGAGCAGTACTTC. Encoded protein: CSVTTGGNEQYF.

A few counts support this clonotype. The chain links TRBV5-1 to TRBJ2-3, with 9 positions matching TRBD1. J lost 4 bases, V lost 4 bases, and 13 bases had no gene match. Germline CDR1 and CDR2: SGHRS and YFSETQ. The CDR3 has 17 residues. CDR3 in DNA: TGCGCCAGCAGCCTTTGGACAGGGGAGGTCCCTCCAGATACGCAGTATTTT. Translating gives CASSLWTGEVPPDTQYF.

This sequence joins TRBV20-1 and TRBJ1-6, with D uncertain. The CDR3 has 15 residues. The germline V and J ends were trimmed by 3 bases and 2 bases, with 11 bases remaining between them. CDR1 and CDR2 from the germline V gene are DFQATT and SNEGSKA (reference sequence). The CDR3 loop reads CSASSGLPYNSPLHF. In DNA form, the CDR3 reads TGCAGTGCTAGCTCGGGTTTGCCCTATAATTCACCCCTCCACTTT.

The CDR3 DNA follows: TGTGCCAGCAGCCAAGGGACTAGCGCCAGATACTCCTACGAGCAGTACTTC. Its protein is CASSQGTSARYSYEQYF. The chain couples TRBV14 to TRBJ2-7, with 9 bases identical to TRBD2. V was clipped by 1 base and J by 0 bases; unmatched bases: 7. Germline V gene sequence: CDR1 SGHDN, CDR2 FVKESK. CDR3 length: 17 residues.